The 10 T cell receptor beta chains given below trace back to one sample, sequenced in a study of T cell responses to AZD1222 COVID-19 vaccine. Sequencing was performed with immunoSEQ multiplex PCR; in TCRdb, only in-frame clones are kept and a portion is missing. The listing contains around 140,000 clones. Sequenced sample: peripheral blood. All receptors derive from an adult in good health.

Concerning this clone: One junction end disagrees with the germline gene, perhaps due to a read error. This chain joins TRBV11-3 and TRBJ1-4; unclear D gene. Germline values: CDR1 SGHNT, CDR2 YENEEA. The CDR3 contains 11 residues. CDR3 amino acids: CASSLPTPVDF. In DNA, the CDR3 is TGTGCCAGCAGCTTACCTACTCCGGTGGATTTT.

The CDR3 region has the DNA TGTGCCAGTATGAGGGCAGGGGCTAACTATGGCTACACCTTC. This codes for CASMRAGANYGYTF. This chain uses TRBV7-9 with TRBJ1-2, with D possibly matching TRBD1 (6 bases). The germline V and J ends were trimmed by 9 bases and 0 bases, with 14 bases remaining between them. This CDR3 region has 14 residues. The germline V gene encodes CDR1 SEHNR and CDR2 FQNEAQ (reference sequence). Variable domain in full (rest from reference TRBV7-9 and TRBJ1-2): DTGVSQNPRHKITKRGQNVTFRCDPISEHNRLYWYRQTLGQGPEFLTYFQNEAQLEKSRLLSDRFSAERPKGSFSTLEIQRTEQGDSAMYLCASMRAGANYGYTFGSGTRLTVV.

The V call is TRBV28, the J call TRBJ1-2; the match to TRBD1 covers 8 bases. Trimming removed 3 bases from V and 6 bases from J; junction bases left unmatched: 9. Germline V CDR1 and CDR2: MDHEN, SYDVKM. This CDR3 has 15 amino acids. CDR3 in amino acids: CASSLSDRGADGYTF. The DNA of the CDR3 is TGTGCCAGCAGTTTGTCTGACAGGGGAGCTGATGGCTACACCTTC.

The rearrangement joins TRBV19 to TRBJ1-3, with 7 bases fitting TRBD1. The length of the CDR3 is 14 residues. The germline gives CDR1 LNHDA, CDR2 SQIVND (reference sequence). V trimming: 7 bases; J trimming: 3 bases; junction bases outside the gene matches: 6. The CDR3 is CASTLGTDGNTIYF. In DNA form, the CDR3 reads TGTGCCAGTACTCTGGGGACAGATGGAAACACCATATATTTT.

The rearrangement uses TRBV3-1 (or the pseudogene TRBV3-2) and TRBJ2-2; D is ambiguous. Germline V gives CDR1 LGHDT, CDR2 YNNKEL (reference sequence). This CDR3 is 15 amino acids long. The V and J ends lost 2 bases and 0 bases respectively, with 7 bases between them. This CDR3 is CASSQRSANTGELFF. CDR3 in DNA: TGTGCCAGCAGCCAAAGGTCAGCGAACACCGGGGAGCTGTTTTTT.

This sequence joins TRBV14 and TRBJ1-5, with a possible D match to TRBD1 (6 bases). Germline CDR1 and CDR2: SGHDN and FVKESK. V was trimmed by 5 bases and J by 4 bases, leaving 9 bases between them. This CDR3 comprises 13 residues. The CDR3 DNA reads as TGTGCCAGCAGCAAGACAGGTAATCAGCCCCAGCATTTT. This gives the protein CASSKTGNQPQHF.

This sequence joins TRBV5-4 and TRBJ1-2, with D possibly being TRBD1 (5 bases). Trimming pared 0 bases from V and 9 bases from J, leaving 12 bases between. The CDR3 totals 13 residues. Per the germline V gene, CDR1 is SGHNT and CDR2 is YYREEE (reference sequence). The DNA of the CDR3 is TGTGCCAGCAGCTTGGGGCGGGACGGAAGCTACACCTTC. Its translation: CASSLGRDGSYTF.

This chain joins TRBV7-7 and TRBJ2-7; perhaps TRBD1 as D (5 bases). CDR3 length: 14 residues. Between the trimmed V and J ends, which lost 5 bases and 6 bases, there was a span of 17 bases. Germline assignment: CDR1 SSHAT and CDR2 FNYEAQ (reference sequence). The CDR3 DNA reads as TGTGCCAGCAGCCCCTACCTTGACAGTCCCGAGCAGTACTTC. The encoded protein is CASSPYLDSPEQYF.

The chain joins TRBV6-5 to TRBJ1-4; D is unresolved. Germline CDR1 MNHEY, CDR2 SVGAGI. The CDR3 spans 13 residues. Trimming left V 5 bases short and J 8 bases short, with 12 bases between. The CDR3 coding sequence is TGTGCCAGCAGTCGTGGACGGGCAGAAAAACTGTTTTTT. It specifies CASSRGRAEKLFF.

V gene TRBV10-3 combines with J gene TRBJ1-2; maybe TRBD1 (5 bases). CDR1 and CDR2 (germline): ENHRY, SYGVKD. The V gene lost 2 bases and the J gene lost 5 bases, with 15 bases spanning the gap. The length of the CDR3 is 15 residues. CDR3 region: CAISEGQGREYGYTF. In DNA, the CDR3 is TGTGCCATCAGTGAGGGCCAGGGTCGGGAGTATGGCTACACCTTC.